The sequence of this T cell receptor beta chain was determined in a study of cytomegalovirus exposure and HLA in healthy donors. In the PCR, 60 Vbeta and 13 Jbeta primers were used. The method was immunoSEQ multiplex PCR; TCRdb's version includes in-frame clones alone and lacks a portion of them. Of about 130,000 clones in the sample, approximately 10% were seen once. The sequencing input was PBMCs. The clonotype originates from a young woman in good health and CMV-seropositive.

The CDR3 DNA reads as TGTGCCAGTAGGGACAGGGAACTAGCCAAAAACATTCAGTACTTC. This sequence encodes CASRDRELAKNIQYF. V and J are TRBV19 and TRBJ2-4, with TRBD1 matching 8 bases. This CDR3 contains 15 residues. V trimming: 6 bases; J trimming: 0 bases; junction bases outside the gene matches: 4. CDR1 and CDR2 (germline): LNHDA, SQIVND (reference sequence).